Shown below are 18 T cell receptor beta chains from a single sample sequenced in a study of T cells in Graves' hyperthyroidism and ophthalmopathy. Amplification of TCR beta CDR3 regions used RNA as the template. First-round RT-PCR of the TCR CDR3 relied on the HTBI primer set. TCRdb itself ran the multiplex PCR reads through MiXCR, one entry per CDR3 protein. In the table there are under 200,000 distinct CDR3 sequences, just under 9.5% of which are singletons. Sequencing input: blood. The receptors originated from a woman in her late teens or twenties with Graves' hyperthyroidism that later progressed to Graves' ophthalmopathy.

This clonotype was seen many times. The DNA for the CDR3 is TGTGCCAGCAGCCAAACCCGACAGCCGAACACTGAAGCTTTCTTT. Translating it yields CASSQTRQPNTEAFF. V is TRBV3-1 and J is TRBJ1-1; D may be TRBD1 (5 bases). The germline CDR1 and CDR2 sequences are LGHDT and YNNKEL (reference sequence). The CDR3 runs to 15 residues. V lost 2 bases and J 1 base, leaving 11 bases between the germline ends.

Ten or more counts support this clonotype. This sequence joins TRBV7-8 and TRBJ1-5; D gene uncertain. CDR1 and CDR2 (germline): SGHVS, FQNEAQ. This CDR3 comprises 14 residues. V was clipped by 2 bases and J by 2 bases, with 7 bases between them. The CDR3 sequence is CASSLSLGNQPQHF. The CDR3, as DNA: TGTGCCAGCAGCTTAAGTCTGGGCAATCAGCCCCAGCATTTT.

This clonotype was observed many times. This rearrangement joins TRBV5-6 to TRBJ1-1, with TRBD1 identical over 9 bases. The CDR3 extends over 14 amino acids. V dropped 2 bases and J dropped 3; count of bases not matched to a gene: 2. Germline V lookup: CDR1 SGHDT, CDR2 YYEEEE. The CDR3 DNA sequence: TGTGCCAGCAGCTTCGACAGGGGGGACACTGAAGCTTTCTTT. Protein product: CASSFDRGDTEAFF.

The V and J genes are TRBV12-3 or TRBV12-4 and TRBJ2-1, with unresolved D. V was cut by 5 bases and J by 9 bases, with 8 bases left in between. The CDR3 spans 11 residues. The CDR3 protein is CASSTSGEQFF. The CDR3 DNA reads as TGTGCCAGCAGTACGAGTGGTGAGCAGTTCTTC.

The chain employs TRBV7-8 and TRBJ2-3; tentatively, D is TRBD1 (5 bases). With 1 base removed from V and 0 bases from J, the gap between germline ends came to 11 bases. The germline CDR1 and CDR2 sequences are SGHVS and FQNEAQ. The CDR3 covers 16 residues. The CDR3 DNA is TGTGCCAGCAGCTTAGAAACAGGAACTAGCACAGATACGCAGTATTTT. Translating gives CASSLETGTSTDTQYF.

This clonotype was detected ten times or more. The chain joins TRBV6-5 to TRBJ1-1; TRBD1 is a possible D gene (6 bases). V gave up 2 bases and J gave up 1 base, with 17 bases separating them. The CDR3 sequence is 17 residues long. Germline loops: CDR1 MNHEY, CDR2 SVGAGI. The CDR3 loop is CASSYGGLAPKNTEAFF. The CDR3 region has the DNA TGTGCCAGCAGTTACGGGGGGCTGGCCCCCAAGAACACTGAAGCTTTCTTT.

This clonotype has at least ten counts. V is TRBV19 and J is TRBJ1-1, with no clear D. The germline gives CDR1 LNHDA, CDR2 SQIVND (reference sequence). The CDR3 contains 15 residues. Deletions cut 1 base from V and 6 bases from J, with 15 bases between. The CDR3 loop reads CASSIGASYLPEAFF. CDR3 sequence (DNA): TGTGCCAGTAGTATAGGGGCCAGTTACTTGCCTGAAGCTTTCTTT. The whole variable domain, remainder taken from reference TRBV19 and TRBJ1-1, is DGGITQSPKYLFRKEGQNVTLSCEQNLNHDAMYWYRQDPGQGLRLIYYSQIVNDFQKGDIAEGYSVSREKKESFPLTVTSAQKNPTAFYLCASSIGASYLPEAFFGQGTRLTVV.

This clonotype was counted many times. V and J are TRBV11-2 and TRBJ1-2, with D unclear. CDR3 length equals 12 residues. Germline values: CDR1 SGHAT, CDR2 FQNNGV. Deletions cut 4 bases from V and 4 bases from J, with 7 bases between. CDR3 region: CASSWSTYGYTF. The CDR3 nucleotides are TGTGCCAGCAGCTGGAGTACCTATGGCTACACCTTC.

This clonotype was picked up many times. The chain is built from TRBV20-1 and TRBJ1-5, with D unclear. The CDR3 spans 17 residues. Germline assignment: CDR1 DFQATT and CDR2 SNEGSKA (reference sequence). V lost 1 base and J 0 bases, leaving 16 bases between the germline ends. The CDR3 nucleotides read TGCAGTGCTAGAGTCGTCCGAGTCACAAATAGCAATCAGCCCCAGCATTTT. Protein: CSARVVRVTNSNQPQHF.

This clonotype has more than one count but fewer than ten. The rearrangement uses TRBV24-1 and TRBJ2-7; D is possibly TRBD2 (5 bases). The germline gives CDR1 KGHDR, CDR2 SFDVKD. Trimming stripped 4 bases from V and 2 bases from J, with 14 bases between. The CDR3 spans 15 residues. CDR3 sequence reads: CATSDPSGGPYEQYF. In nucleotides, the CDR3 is TGTGCCACCAGTGACCCGTCTGGAGGCCCCTACGAGCAGTACTTC.

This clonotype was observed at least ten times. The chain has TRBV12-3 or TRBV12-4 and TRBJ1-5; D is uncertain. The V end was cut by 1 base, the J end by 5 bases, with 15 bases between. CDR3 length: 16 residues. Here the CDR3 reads CASSLGLGRIDQPQHF. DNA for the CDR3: TGTGCCAGCAGTTTAGGCCTTGGACGGATAGATCAGCCCCAGCATTTT.

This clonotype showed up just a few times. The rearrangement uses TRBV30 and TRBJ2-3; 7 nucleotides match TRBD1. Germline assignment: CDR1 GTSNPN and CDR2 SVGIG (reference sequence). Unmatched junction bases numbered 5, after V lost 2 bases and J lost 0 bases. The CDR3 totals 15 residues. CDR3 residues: CAWSPGQDSTDTQYF. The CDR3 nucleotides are TGTGCCTGGAGTCCCGGACAGGATAGCACAGATACGCAGTATTTT.

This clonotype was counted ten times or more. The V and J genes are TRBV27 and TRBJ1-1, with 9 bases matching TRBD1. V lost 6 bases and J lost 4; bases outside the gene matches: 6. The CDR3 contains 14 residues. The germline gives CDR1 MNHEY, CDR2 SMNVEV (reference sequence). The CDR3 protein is CASRVTGGGTEAFF. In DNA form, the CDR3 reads TGTGCCAGCAGGGTCACAGGGGGCGGCACTGAAGCTTTCTTT.

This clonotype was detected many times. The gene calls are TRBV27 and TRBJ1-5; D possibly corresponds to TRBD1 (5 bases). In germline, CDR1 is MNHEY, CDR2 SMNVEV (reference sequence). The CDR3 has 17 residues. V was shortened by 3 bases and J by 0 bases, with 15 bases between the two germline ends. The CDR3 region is CASSFRAGPDSNQPQHF. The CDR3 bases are TGTGCCAGCAGTTTTAGGGCAGGGCCCGATAGCAATCAGCCCCAGCATTTT.

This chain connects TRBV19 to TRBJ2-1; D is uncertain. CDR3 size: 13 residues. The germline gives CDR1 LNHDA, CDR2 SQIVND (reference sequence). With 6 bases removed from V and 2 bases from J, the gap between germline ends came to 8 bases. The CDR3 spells CASRKRAYNEQFF. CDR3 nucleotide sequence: TGTGCCAGTAGGAAGCGCGCCTACAATGAGCAGTTCTTC.

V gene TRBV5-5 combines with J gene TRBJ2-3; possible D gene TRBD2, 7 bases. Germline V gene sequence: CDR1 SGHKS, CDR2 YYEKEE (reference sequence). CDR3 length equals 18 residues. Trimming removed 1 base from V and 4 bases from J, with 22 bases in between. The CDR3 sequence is CASSLYDVGGLRADTQYF. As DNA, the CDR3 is TGTGCCAGCAGCTTGTATGACGTGGGGGGGCTTCGGGCAGATACGCAGTATTTT.

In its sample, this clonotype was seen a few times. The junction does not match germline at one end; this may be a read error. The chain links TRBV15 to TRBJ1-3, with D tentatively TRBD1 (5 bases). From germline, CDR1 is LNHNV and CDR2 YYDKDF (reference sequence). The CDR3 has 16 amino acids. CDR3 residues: CVTSRDPRASGNTIYF. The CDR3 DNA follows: TGTGTCACCAGCAGAGATCCCAGGGCCTCTGGAAACACCATATATTTT.

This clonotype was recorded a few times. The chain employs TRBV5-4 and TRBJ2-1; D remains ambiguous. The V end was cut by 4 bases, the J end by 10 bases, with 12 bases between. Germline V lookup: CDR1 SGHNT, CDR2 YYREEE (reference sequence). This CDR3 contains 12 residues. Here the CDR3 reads CASSPNRAEQFF. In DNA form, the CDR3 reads TGTGCCAGCAGCCCAAACAGAGCCGAGCAGTTCTTC.